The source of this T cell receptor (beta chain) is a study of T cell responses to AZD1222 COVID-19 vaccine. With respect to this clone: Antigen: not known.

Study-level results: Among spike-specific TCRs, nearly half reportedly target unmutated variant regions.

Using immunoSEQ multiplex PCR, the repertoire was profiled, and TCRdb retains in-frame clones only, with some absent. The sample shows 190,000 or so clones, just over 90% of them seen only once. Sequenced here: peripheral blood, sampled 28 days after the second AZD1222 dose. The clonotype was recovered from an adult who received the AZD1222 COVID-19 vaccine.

Written as DNA, the CDR3 is TGTGCCAGCAGTCGAGGGGGAGGAGAGGGAAACACCATATATTTT. Protein product: CASSRGGGEGNTIYF. The chain employs TRBV5-4 and TRBJ1-3, with D possibly being TRBD1 (6 bases). Per germline, CDR1 SGHNT and CDR2 YYREEE (reference sequence). The CDR3 runs 15 residues. The V end lost 5 bases, the J end lost 4 bases, and 16 bases lay between the germline ends. Combining the CDR3 with reference TRBV5-4 and TRBJ1-3 gives the whole variable domain ETGVTQSPTHLIKTRGQQVTLRCSSQSGHNTVSWYQQALGQGPQFIFQYYREEENGRGNFPPRFSGLQFPNYSSELNVNALELDDSALYLCASSRGGGEGNTIYFGEGSWLTVV.